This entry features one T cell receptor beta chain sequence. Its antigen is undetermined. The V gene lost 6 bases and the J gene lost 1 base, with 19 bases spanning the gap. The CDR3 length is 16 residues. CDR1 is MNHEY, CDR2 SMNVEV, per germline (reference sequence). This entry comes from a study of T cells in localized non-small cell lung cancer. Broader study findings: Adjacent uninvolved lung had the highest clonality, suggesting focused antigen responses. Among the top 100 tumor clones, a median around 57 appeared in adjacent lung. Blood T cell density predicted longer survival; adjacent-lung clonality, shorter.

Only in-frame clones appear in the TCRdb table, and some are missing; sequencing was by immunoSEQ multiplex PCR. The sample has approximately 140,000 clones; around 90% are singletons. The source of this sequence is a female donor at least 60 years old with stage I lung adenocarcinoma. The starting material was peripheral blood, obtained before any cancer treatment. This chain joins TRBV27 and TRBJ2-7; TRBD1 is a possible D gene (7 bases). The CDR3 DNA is TGTGCCAGCAGGGGATCGAGGGGGCGGGGTTCCTACGAGCAGTACTTC. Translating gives CASRGSRGRGSYEQYF.